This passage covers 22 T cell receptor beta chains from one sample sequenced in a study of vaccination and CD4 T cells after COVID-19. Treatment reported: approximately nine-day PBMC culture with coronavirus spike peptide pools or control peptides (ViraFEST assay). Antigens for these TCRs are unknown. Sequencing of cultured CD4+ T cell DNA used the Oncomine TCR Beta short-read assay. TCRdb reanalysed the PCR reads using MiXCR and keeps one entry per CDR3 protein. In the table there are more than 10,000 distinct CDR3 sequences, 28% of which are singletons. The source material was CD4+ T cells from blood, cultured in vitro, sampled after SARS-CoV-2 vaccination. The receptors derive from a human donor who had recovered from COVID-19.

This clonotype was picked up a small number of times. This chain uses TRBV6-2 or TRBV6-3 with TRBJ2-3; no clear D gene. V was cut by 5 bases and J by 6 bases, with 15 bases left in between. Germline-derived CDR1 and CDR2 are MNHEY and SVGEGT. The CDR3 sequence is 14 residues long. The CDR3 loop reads CASSTNRLADTQYF. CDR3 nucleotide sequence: TGTGCCAGCAGTACCAATCGTCTGGCGGATACGCAGTATTTT.

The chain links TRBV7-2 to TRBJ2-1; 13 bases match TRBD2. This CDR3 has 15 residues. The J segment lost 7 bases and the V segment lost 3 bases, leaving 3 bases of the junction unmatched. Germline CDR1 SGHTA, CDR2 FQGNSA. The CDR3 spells CASSFTSGRENEQFF. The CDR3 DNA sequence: TGTGCCAGCAGCTTCACTAGCGGGAGGGAAAATGAGCAGTTCTTC.

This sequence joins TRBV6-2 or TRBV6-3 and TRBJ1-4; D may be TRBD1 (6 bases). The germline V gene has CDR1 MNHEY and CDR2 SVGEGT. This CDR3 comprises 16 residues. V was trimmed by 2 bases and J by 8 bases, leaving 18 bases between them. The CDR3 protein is CASSYDDARGNEKLFF. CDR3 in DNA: TGTGCCAGCAGTTACGATGATGCCAGGGGAAACGAAAAACTGTTTTTT.

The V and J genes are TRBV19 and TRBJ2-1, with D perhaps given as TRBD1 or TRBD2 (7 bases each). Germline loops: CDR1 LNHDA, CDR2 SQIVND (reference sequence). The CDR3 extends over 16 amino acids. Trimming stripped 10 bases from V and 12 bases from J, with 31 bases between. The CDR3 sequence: CANPGGEPSRRGSQFF. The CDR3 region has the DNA TGTGCCAACCCAGGGGGGGAGCCCTCCCGCCGGGGTTCGCAGTTCTTC.

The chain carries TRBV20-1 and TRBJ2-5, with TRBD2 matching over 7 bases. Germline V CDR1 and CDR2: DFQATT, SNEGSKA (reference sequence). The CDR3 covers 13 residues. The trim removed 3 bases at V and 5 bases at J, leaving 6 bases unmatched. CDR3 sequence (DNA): TGCAGTGCTAGGCCGGGGGGACCGGAGACCCAGTACTTC. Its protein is CSARPGGPETQYF.

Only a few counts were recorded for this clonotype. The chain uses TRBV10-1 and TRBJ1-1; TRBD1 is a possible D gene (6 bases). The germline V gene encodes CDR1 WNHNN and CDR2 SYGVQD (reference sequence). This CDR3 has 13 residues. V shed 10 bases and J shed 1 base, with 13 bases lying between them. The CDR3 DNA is TGCGCCACCCGGACAGCCAAGAACACTGAAGCTTTCTTT. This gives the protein CATRTAKNTEAFF.

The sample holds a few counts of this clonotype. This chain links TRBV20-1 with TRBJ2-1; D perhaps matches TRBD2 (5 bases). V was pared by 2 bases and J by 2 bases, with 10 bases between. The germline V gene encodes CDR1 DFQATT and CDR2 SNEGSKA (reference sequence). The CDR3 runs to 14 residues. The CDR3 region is CSARPLATYNEQFF. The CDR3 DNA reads TGCAGTGCTAGACCTCTAGCCACCTACAATGAGCAGTTCTTC.

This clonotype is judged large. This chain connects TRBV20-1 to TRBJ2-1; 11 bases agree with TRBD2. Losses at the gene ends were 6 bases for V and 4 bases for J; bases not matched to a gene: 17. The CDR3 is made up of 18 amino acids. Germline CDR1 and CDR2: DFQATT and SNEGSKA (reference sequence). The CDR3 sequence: CSATRGLAAGRTYNEQFF. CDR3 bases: TGCAGTGCCACCAGGGGACTAGCGGCCGGTCGAACTTACAATGAGCAGTTCTTC.

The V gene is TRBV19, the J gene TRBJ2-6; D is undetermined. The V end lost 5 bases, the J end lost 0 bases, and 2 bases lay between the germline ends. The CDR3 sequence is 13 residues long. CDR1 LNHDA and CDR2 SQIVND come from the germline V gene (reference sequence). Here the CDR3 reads CASSYSGANVLTF. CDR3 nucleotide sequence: TGTGCCAGTAGTTACTCTGGGGCCAACGTCCTGACTTTC.

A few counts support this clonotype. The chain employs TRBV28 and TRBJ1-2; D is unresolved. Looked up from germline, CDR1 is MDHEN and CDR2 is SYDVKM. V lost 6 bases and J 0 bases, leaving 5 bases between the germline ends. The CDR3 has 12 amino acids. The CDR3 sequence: CASSSPNYGYTF. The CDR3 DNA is TGTGCCAGCAGCTCTCCTAACTATGGCTACACCTTC.

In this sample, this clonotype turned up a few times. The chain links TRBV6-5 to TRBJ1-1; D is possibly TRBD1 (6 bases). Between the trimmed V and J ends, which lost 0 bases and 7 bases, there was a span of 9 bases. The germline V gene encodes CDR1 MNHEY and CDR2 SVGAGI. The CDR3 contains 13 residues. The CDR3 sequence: CASSYSQTGEAFF. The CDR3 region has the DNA TGTGCCAGCAGTTACTCACAGACAGGTGAAGCTTTCTTT.

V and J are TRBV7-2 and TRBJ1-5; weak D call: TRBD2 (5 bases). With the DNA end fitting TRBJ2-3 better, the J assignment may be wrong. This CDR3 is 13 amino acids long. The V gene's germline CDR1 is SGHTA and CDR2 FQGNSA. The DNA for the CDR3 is TGTGCCAGCAGCTTAGTCGGGAATCAGCCCCAGTATTTT. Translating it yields CASSLVGNQPQYF.

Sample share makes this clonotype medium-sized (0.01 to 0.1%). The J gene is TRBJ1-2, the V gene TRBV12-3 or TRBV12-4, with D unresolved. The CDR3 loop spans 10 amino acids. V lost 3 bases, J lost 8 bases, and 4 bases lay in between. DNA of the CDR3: TGTGCCAGCAGTTTCCCGGGCTACACCTTC. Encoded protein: CASSFPGYTF.

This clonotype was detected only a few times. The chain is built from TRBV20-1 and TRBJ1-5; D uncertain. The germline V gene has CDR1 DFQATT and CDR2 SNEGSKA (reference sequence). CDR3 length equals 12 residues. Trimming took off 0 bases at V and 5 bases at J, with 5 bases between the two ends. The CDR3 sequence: CSARDRDQPQHF. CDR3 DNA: TGCAGTGCTAGAGATCGGGATCAGCCCCAGCATTTT.

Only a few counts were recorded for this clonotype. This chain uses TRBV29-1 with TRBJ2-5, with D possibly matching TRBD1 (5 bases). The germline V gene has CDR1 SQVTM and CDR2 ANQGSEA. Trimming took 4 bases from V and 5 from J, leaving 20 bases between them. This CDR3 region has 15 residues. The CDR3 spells CSVVGAGNFGETQYF. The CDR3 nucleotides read TGCAGCGTTGTAGGGGCAGGGAACTTCGGTGAGACCCAGTACTTC.

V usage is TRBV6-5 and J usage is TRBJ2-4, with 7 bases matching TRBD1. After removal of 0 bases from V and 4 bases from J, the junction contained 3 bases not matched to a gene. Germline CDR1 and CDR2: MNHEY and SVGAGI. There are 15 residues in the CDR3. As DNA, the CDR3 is TGTGCCAGCAGTTACTCCACAGGGGTGAAAAACATTCAGTACTTC. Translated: CASSYSTGVKNIQYF.

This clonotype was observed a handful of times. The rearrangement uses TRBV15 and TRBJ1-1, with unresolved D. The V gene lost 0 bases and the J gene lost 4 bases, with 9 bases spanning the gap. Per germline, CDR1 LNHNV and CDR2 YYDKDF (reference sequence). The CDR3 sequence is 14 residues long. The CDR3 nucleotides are TGTGCCACCAGCAGAGATCTGGTCGGCACTGAAGCTTTCTTT. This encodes CATSRDLVGTEAFF.

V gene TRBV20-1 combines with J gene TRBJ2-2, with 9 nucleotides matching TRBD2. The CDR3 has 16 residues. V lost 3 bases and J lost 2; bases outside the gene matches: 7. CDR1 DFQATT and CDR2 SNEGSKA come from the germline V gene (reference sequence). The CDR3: CSARVRLAVNTGELFF. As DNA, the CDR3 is TGCAGTGCTAGGGTGAGACTAGCGGTAAACACCGGGGAGCTGTTTTTT.

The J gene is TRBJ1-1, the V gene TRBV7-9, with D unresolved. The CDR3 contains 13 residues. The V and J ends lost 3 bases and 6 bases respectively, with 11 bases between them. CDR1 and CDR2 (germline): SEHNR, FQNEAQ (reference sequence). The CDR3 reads CASSFYMLSEAFF. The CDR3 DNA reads TGTGCCAGCAGCTTTTATATGTTGTCTGAAGCTTTCTTT.

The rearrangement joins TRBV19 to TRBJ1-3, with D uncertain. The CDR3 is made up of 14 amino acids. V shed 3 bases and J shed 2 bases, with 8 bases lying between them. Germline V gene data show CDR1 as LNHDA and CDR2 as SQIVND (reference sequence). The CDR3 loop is CASSMVAAGNTIYF. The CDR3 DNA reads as TGTGCCAGTAGTATGGTCGCAGCTGGAAACACCATATATTTT.

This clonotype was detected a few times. CDR3 sequence: CASSLLSGLRHQPQHF. CDR3 coding DNA: TGTGCCAGCAGTTTATTGTCAGGGCTTCGACATCAGCCCCAGCATTTT. The chain couples TRBV28 to TRBJ1-5, with D maybe TRBD1 (5 bases). The CDR3 length is 16 residues. Looked up from germline, CDR1 is MDHEN and CDR2 is SYDVKM. V shed 1 base and J shed 5 bases, with 15 bases lying between them.

In DNA, the CDR3 is TGTGCCAGCAGGGCTTGGACTAGCGGGAGCACAGATACGCAGTATTTT. Its translation is CASRAWTSGSTDTQYF. The chain employs TRBV28 and TRBJ2-3, with TRBD2 matching 11 bases. The CDR3 consists of 16 residues. V dropped 6 bases and J dropped 0; count of bases not matched to a gene: 5. Germline V gene sequence: CDR1 MDHEN, CDR2 SYDVKM.